The 7 T cell receptor beta chains reported below all come from one sample, sequenced in a study of T cells in Graves' hyperthyroidism and ophthalmopathy. RNA transcripts gave rise to amplified TCR beta CDR3 regions. The study used the HTBI primer set for a first-round RT-PCR of the TCR CDR3. TCRdb reprocessed the multiplex PCR reads via MiXCR and lists one record per CDR3 protein. The sample lists 550,000 to 650,000 distinct CDR3 sequences; around 15% were seen once. Material for sequencing was blood. The receptors here all came from a woman aged 40 to 50 with Graves' hyperthyroidism.

CDR3 bases: TGTGCCAGCTGGGACACCGGGGCCTACGAGCAGTACTTC. Amino acid sequence: CASWDTGAYEQYF. The chain recombines TRBV3-1 with TRBJ2-7; tentatively, D is TRBD1 (6 bases). Trimming stripped 8 bases from V and 2 bases from J, with 13 bases between. Germline V gene lookup returns CDR1 LGHDT and CDR2 YNNKEL (reference sequence). CDR3 size: 13 residues.

This clonotype appeared many times. This rearrangement joins TRBV11-3 to TRBJ2-7, with D perhaps TRBD2 (7 bases). This CDR3 is 14 amino acids long. Trimming removed 8 bases from V and 4 bases from J, with 18 bases in between. Germline V gives CDR1 SGHNT, CDR2 YENEEA. The DNA of the CDR3 is TGTGCCAGCGGCGACGGACGGGGGGCATACGAGCAGTACTTC. Its translation is CASGDGRGAYEQYF.

This clonotype was observed at least ten times. V is TRBV11-1 and J is TRBJ2-2; 7 bases map to TRBD1. The CDR3 consists of 15 residues. V dropped 8 bases and J dropped 0; count of bases not matched to a gene: 6. Germline values: CDR1 SGHAT, CDR2 FQDESV (reference sequence). The CDR3 loop is CASRQGPTNTGELFF. Here the CDR3 DNA reads TGTGCCAGCCGACAGGGCCCTACGAACACCGGGGAGCTGTTTTTT.

CDR3 region: CASSPIPNGPDTQYF. CDR3 in DNA: TGCGCCAGCAGTCCCATCCCCAATGGGCCAGATACGCAGTATTTT. V usage is TRBV4-1 and J usage is TRBJ2-3; D is undetermined. The CDR3 consists of 15 residues. V shed 6 bases and J shed 4 bases, with 17 bases lying between them. The germline gives CDR1 MGHRA, CDR2 YSYEKL.

Ten or more counts support this clonotype. The chain links TRBV11-2 to TRBJ2-7; 7 nucleotides align to TRBD1. The V gene end was trimmed by 0 bases and the J gene end by 2 bases; junction bases not matched to a gene: 4. CDR1 and CDR2 (germline): SGHAT, FQNNGV. The CDR3 extends over 15 amino acids. The CDR3 loop reads CASSLEQGIAYEQYF. The CDR3 DNA is TGTGCCAGCAGCTTAGAACAGGGGATTGCCTACGAGCAGTACTTC.

This clonotype came up many times. The rearrangement joins TRBV20-1 to TRBJ2-7, with 7 bases aligning to TRBD1. CDR1 is DFQATT, CDR2 SNEGSKA, per germline (reference sequence). The CDR3 is made up of 14 amino acids. J lost 1 base, V lost 4 bases, and 7 bases had no gene match. This CDR3 is CSATAGTASYEQYF. The CDR3 DNA reads as TGCAGTGCTACCGCCGGGACAGCATCCTACGAGCAGTACTTC.

This clonotype was detected ten times or more. This CDR3 is CASSLSEDSPVNQPQHF. The CDR3 DNA is TGTGCCAGCAGTTTATCAGAGGACAGCCCGGTCAATCAGCCCCAGCATTTT. This chain links TRBV28 with TRBJ1-5; a possible D gene is TRBD1 (6 bases). CDR1 and CDR2 from the germline V gene are MDHEN and SYDVKM. This CDR3 has 17 residues. The V gene lost 1 base and the J gene lost 3 bases, with 16 bases spanning the gap. The full variable domain, with the rest looked up from reference TRBV28 and TRBJ1-5, is DVKVTQSSRYLVKRTGEKVFLECVQDMDHENMFWYRQDPGLGLRLIYFSYDVKMKEKGDIPEGYSVSREKKERFSLILESASTNQTSMYLCASSLSEDSPVNQPQHFGDGTRLSIL.